This TCR beta chain was obtained from a study of T cells in lung cancer brain metastases. Study-wide results and limits: Few clones were shared between paired lesions (mean Morisita around 0.23); most were lesion-specific. DNA fragmentation in FFPE samples may have prevented full retrieval of the infiltrating T cell repertoire. Paired primaries held more unique productive clones than brain metastases (median approximately 4,500 versus 1,500).

A remark on this clone: Its matching antigen is unknown.

CDR3 size: 15 residues. Germline V gene sequence: CDR1 MRHNA, CDR2 SNTAGT. Trimming stripped 6 bases from V and 1 base from J, with 13 bases between. The method was immunoSEQ multiplex PCR; TCRdb's version includes in-frame clones alone and lacks a portion of them. The table has about 670 clones, approximately 92% seen once. The TCR was taken from a man between 60 and 75 years old with non-small cell lung cancer that had spread to the brain. The chain carries TRBV6-4 and TRBJ2-1, with D possibly being TRBD2 (6 bases). Material for sequencing was tumor tissue from a brain metastasis. The CDR3 DNA is TGTGCCAGCAGCGCACTAGCAGCATCCTACAATGAGCAGTTCTTC. It translates to CASSALAASYNEQFF.